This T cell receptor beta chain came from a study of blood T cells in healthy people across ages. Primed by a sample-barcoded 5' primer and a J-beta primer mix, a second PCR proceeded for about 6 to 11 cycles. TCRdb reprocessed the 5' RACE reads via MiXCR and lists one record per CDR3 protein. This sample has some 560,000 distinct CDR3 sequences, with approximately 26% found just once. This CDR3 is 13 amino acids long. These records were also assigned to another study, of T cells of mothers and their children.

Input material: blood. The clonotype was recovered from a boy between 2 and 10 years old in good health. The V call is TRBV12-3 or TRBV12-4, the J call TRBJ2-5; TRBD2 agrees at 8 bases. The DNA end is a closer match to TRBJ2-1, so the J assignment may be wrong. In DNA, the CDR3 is TGTGCCAGCAGTTACCGGGGGGGCGATGAGCAGTTCTTC. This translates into CASSYRGGDEQFF.